The source of this TCR beta chain is a study of vaccination effects on CD4 cells after COVID-19. Study background: Both of the two convalescent patients gave a sample, one 16 days and one a week before vaccination.

Broader study findings: Marked clonal contraction of both clone types appeared late after vaccination.

Note on this clone: Its antigen is still unknown.

Prior to sequencing, the ViraFEST assay stimulated PBMC with viral peptide pools, which expanded the antigen-specific CD4+ T cells. Following a roughly 11-day culture, CD4+ T cells were purified. PCR confirmed that the person was infected with SARS-CoV-2 between March and December 2020. The assay was immunoSEQ multiplex PCR, and TCRdb's table has in-frame clones only and misses some. This table holds approximately 24,000 clones, less than 85% found once. The sample here was CD4+ T cells from PBMCs cultured with SARS-CoV-2 spike peptides, taken before COVID-19 vaccination. This clonotype was obtained from a human donor who had a prior SARS-CoV-2 infection.

Here the CDR3 DNA reads TGTGCCAGCTCCCTATCTCGGAGTGGGGCCAACGTCCTGACTTTC. It encodes CASSLSRSGANVLTF. The chain links TRBV18 to TRBJ2-6; no reliable D call. The CDR3 has 15 residues. The V end was cut by 6 bases, the J end by 3 bases, with 12 bases between. CDR1 and CDR2 from the germline V gene are KGHSH and LQKENI.